What follows are 23 T cell receptor beta chains derived from one specimen sequenced in a study of patients and donors after allogeneic stem cell transplantation. TCRdb reanalysed the RT-PCR reads using MiXCR and keeps one entry per CDR3 protein. The table records about a million distinct CDR3 sequences, approximately 19% of them present only once. Sequenced input: blood, either unsorted or a sorted T cell fraction (not recorded which). The origin of the receptors is a human donor who was either an allogeneic HSCT recipient or a stem cell or donor lymphocyte infusion donor (not recorded which). It is not recorded whose cells these are; they may come from a transplant donor.

This clonotype has only a few counts. The rearrangement joins TRBV2 to TRBJ2-7, with 8 bases fitting TRBD1. V dropped 6 bases and J dropped 2; count of bases not matched to a gene: 9. Germline CDR1 is SNHLY and CDR2 is FYNNEI. CDR3 size: 15 residues. CDR3: CASRARTGSAYEQYF. The CDR3 DNA follows: TGTGCCAGCAGGGCAAGGACAGGGTCGGCCTACGAGCAGTACTTC.

The chain uses TRBV10-3 and TRBJ2-7, with a weak D call TRBD1 (6 bases). Germline-derived CDR1 and CDR2 are ENHRY and SYGVKD. The CDR3 extends over 13 amino acids. V lost 5 bases and J lost 0, with 8 bases in between. CDR3 amino acids: CAISRQVSYEQYF. The CDR3 bases are TGTGCCATCAGTAGACAGGTCTCCTACGAGCAGTACTTC.

The chain recombines TRBV7-2 with TRBJ1-4; TRBD1 matches 7 bases. The CDR3 is made up of 15 amino acids. In germline, CDR1 is SGHTA, CDR2 FQGNSA. J lost 4 bases, V lost 5 bases, and 7 bases had no gene match. The CDR3, as DNA: TGTGCCAGCAGCGTAAACAGGGGTAATAATGAAAAACTGTTTTTT. Encoded protein: CASSVNRGNNEKLFF.

The chain uses TRBV27 and TRBJ2-2, with D hard to call. Deletions cut 5 bases from V and 4 bases from J, with 14 bases between. This CDR3 has 15 residues. Germline CDR1 and CDR2: MNHEY and SMNVEV (reference sequence). The CDR3 loop reads CASSPRKGITGELFF. CDR3 coding DNA: TGTGCCAGCAGTCCACGGAAGGGAATCACCGGGGAGCTGTTTTTT.

This clonotype was recorded a few times. The J gene is TRBJ1-3, the V gene TRBV27, with 9 bases aligning to TRBD1. Germline values: CDR1 MNHEY, CDR2 SMNVEV (reference sequence). V trimming: 6 bases; J trimming: 0 bases; junction bases outside the gene matches: 6. CDR3 length: 16 amino acids. The CDR3 protein is CASSKGQGYSGNTIYF. DNA for the CDR3: TGTGCCAGCAGCAAGGGACAGGGATACTCTGGAAACACCATATATTTT.

The gene calls are TRBV7-2 and TRBJ2-5; 10 bases match TRBD1. Germline V gene data show CDR1 as SGHTA and CDR2 as FQGNSA. V was clipped by 6 bases and J by 4 bases; unmatched bases: 11. The length of the CDR3 is 16 residues. The CDR3 bases are TGTGCCAGCAGTCTTTACGACAGGGGGCGAAGAGAGACCCAGTACTTC. It encodes CASSLYDRGRRETQYF.

V is TRBV20-1 and J is TRBJ1-1; 7 nucleotides agree with TRBD1. The trim removed 6 bases at V and 0 bases at J, leaving 4 bases unmatched. The CDR3 has 13 amino acids. Germline CDR1 is DFQATT and CDR2 is SNEGSKA (reference sequence). In DNA form, the CDR3 reads TGCAGTGCAACAGGGGACATGAACACTGAAGCTTTCTTT. Amino acids: CSATGDMNTEAFF.

The gene calls are TRBV15 and TRBJ2-3; perhaps TRBD1 as D (6 bases). Trimming stripped 0 bases from V and 5 bases from J, with 15 bases between. The CDR3 is 16 residues long. Germline V gene lookup returns CDR1 LNHNV and CDR2 YYDKDF (reference sequence). CDR3 loop: CATSRDFGGRGDTQYF. The CDR3 DNA reads TGTGCCACCAGCAGAGATTTTGGGGGCCGGGGAGATACGCAGTATTTT.

The chain links TRBV4-3 to TRBJ1-1; D is ambiguous. The CDR3 runs 14 residues. Germline V gene lookup returns CDR1 LGHNA and CDR2 YSLEER. V lost 0 bases, J lost 10 bases, and 15 bases lay in between. The CDR3 protein is CASSQDAIFRGAFF. The CDR3 DNA follows: TGCGCCAGCAGCCAAGATGCGATATTCCGCGGAGCTTTCTTT.

In nucleotides, the CDR3 is TGTGCCACCAGCAGAGATCTGATGTCTGAAGCTTTCTTT. It is translated as CATSRDLMSEAFF. The chain is built from TRBV15 and TRBJ1-1; no firm D call. Per germline, CDR1 LNHNV and CDR2 YYDKDF (reference sequence). The CDR3 consists of 13 residues. V gave up 0 bases and J gave up 6 bases, with 8 bases separating them.

The CDR3 DNA reads as TGTGCTAGTGCCTTGGGAGCGGGGGGTAATGAGCAGTTCTTC. Encoded protein: CASALGAGGNEQFF. The chain uses TRBV12-5 and TRBJ2-1; TRBD2 matches 9 bases. J was trimmed by 7 bases and V by 7 bases; bases with no gene match: 8. Germline-derived CDR1 and CDR2 are LGHNT and FRNRAP. The CDR3 length is 14 residues.

The sample holds a few counts of this clonotype. V is TRBV5-1 and J is TRBJ1-2; D gene ambiguous. V shed 4 bases and J shed 6 bases, with 22 bases lying between them. The CDR3 runs to 16 residues. Germline V gene lookup returns CDR1 SGHRS and CDR2 YFSETQ. CDR3: CASSPTVAAWSDGYTF. CDR3 sequence (DNA): TGCGCCAGCAGCCCGACCGTGGCCGCGTGGAGCGATGGCTACACCTTC. Using reference TRBV5-1 and TRBJ1-2 for the parts outside the CDR3, the full variable domain is KAGVTQTPRYLIKTRGQQVTLSCSPISGHRSVSWYQQTPGQGLQFLFEYFSETQRNKGNFPGRFSGRQFSNSRSEMNVSTLELGDSALYLCASSPTVAAWSDGYTFGSGTRLTVV.

This sequence joins TRBV12-3 or TRBV12-4 and TRBJ2-4; D uncertain. The CDR3 is made up of 10 amino acids. Trimming cost V 7 bases and J 4 bases, with 2 bases left between them. The DNA for the CDR3 is TGTGCCAGCAATAAAAACATTCAGTACTTC. As protein: CASNKNIQYF.

This clonotype has only a few counts. J is TRBJ1-1 and V is TRBV11-2; D might be TRBD1 (6 bases). Germline-derived CDR1 and CDR2 are SGHAT and FQNNGV. CDR3 size: 15 residues. V was pared by 5 bases and J by 4 bases, with 17 bases between. The chain's CDR3 is CASSRTAGSVTEAFF. For the CDR3, the DNA is TGTGCCAGCAGCCGGACAGCCGGGTCGGTCACTGAAGCTTTCTTT. Combining the CDR3 with reference TRBV11-2 and TRBJ1-1 gives the whole variable domain EAGVAQSPRYKIIEKRQSVAFWCNPISGHATLYWYQQILGQGPKLLIQFQNNGVVDDSQLPKDRFSAERLKGVDSTLKIQPAKLEDSAVYLCASSRTAGSVTEAFFGQGTRLTVV.

Only a few counts were recorded for this clonotype. This sequence joins TRBV12-3 or TRBV12-4 and TRBJ2-1; 7 bases line up with TRBD2. The V gene end was trimmed by 3 bases and the J gene end by 0 bases; junction bases not matched to a gene: 2. This CDR3 comprises 15 residues. The DNA of the CDR3 is TGTGCCAGCAGTTTCTGGGACTACTCCTACAATGAGCAGTTCTTC. Translated: CASSFWDYSYNEQFF.

This clonotype was observed a few times. The V gene is TRBV10-3, the J gene TRBJ2-1, with a possible D match to TRBD1 (5 bases). Per germline, CDR1 ENHRY and CDR2 SYGVKD. The V and J ends lost 0 bases and 8 bases respectively, with 8 bases between them. The CDR3 spans 13 residues. DNA for the CDR3: TGTGCCATCAGTGAGTCAGGGGTCCATGAGCAGTTCTTC. This gives the protein CAISESGVHEQFF.

This clonotype has only a few counts. This rearrangement joins TRBV11-2 to TRBJ2-1; a possible D gene is TRBD2 (5 bases). Germline loops: CDR1 SGHAT, CDR2 FQNNGV. Trimming took off 2 bases at V and 1 base at J, with 18 bases between the two ends. The CDR3 has 18 residues. The CDR3 coding sequence is TGTGCCAGCAGCTTAATAGGAGGTCCTCTTTTTTCCTACAATGAGCAGTTCTTC. Residues: CASSLIGGPLFSYNEQFF.

The gene calls are TRBV6-1 and TRBJ1-5; 10 bases align to TRBD1. CDR1 and CDR2 (germline): MNHNS, SASEGT. The J segment lost 5 bases and the V segment lost 6 bases, leaving 7 bases of the junction unmatched. The CDR3 length is 15 residues. CDR3 bases: TGTGCCAGCAGCATCGACAGGGGGCAATATCAGCCCCAGCATTTT. Translating gives CASSIDRGQYQPQHF.

CDR3 amino acids: CASSQRDLPTTQYF. CDR3 coding DNA: TGTGCCAGCAGTCAACGGGACCTTCCAACGACCCAGTACTTC. The chain uses TRBV6-1 and TRBJ2-5; D could derive from TRBD1 or TRBD2 (5 bases each). This CDR3 spans 14 amino acids. Germline V lookup: CDR1 MNHNS, CDR2 SASEGT. The germline V and J ends were trimmed by 5 bases and 7 bases, with 17 bases remaining between them.

This chain connects TRBV3-1 to TRBJ2-7; 11 nucleotides line up with TRBD1. Per germline, CDR1 LGHDT and CDR2 YNNKEL (reference sequence). Trimming at V came to 5 bases and at J to 9 bases, leaving 15 bases not matched to a gene. The CDR3 runs to 16 residues. CDR3 amino acids: CASSSEGQGAVWRQYF. CDR3 bases: TGTGCCAGCAGCTCCGAAGGACAGGGGGCTGTCTGGCGGCAGTACTTC.

This clonotype was detected only a few times. V and J are TRBV10-3 and TRBJ2-7; TRBD1 agrees at 12 bases. The V and J ends lost 6 bases and 4 bases, in that order; junction bases with no gene match: 4. CDR1 ENHRY and CDR2 SYGVKD come from the germline V gene. This CDR3 is built from 14 residues. This CDR3 reads CAISPGQGAYEQYF. As DNA, the CDR3 is TGTGCCATCAGCCCGGGACAGGGGGCTTACGAGCAGTACTTC.

This chain connects TRBV20-1 to TRBJ2-3; 7 bases align to TRBD1. V lost 3 bases, J lost 0 bases, and 9 bases stayed unmatched. The CDR3 contains 16 residues. Per the germline V gene, CDR1 is DFQATT and CDR2 is SNEGSKA (reference sequence). This chain's CDR3 is CSASDRAPLSTDTQYF. The CDR3 DNA reads TGCAGTGCTAGCGACAGGGCCCCCCTTAGCACAGATACGCAGTATTTT.

In its sample, this clonotype was seen a few times. The CDR3 loop is CASSYLGGYTEAFF. The CDR3 DNA is TGTGCCAGCAGTTACCTCGGGGGGTACACTGAAGCTTTCTTT. V gene TRBV12-3 or TRBV12-4 combines with J gene TRBJ1-1; D is possibly TRBD1 (5 bases). This CDR3 has 14 residues. Trimming took off 4 bases at V and 3 bases at J, with 12 bases between the two ends.